The 6 T cell receptor beta chains listed next were all sequenced from one sample in a study of cytomegalovirus exposure and HLA in healthy donors. The protocol was immunoSEQ multiplex PCR, while the TCRdb copy is restricted to in-frame clones and leaves out a portion. The table shows 350,000 or so clones, with more than 80% occurring only once. The specimen was PBMCs. These receptors originate from a woman under 30 in good health and CMV-seronegative.

The chain carries TRBV10-3 and TRBJ2-3, with D possibly matching TRBD2 (6 bases). Trimming stripped 3 bases from V and 1 base from J, with 11 bases between. Germline CDR1 and CDR2: ENHRY and SYGVKD. This CDR3 is 15 amino acids long. The CDR3 coding sequence is TGTGCCATCAGTGATTCCGAGCGGGGCACAGATACGCAGTATTTT. Its translation: CAISDSERGTDTQYF.

V is TRBV4-1 and J is TRBJ2-5; 8 nucleotides agree with TRBD2. Germline-derived CDR1 and CDR2 are MGHRA and YSYEKL. CDR3 length: 17 amino acids. With 0 bases clipped from V and 7 bases from J, the junction kept 13 bases outside the gene matches. As DNA, the CDR3 is TGCGCCAGCAGCCAAGACATGGTGAGCGGGAGTACCGGGACCCAGTACTTC. Protein product: CASSQDMVSGSTGTQYF.

The gene calls are TRBV7-9 and TRBJ2-1; D perhaps matches TRBD1 (6 bases). CDR1 SEHNR and CDR2 FQNEAQ come from the germline V gene (reference sequence). This CDR3 is 13 amino acids long. Trimming removed 4 bases from V and 7 bases from J, with 11 bases in between. Here the CDR3 DNA reads TGTGCCAGCAGCTCTATACAGGGAAATGAGCAGTTCTTC. Its translation is CASSSIQGNEQFF.

This chain connects TRBV29-1 to TRBJ2-7, with D possibly matching TRBD1 (6 bases). Germline loops: CDR1 SQVTM, CDR2 ANQGSEA. The length of the CDR3 is 13 residues. Trimming took 6 bases from V and 1 from J, leaving 13 bases between them. The CDR3 region is CSVHGGSSYEQYF. The CDR3 DNA sequence: TGCAGCGTGCATGGGGGCAGTTCCTACGAGCAGTACTTC.

CDR3 sequence: CASSEAGQLKNIQYF. In DNA form, the CDR3 reads TGTGCCAGCAGTGAAGCGGGACAGTTAAAAAACATTCAGTACTTC. J is TRBJ2-4 and V is TRBV2, with 7 positions matching TRBD1. CDR1 and CDR2 from the germline V gene are SNHLY and FYNNEI. J lost 4 bases, V lost 0 bases, and 3 bases had no gene match. This CDR3 region has 15 residues. The full variable domain, with the rest looked up from reference TRBV2 and TRBJ2-4, is EPEVTQTPSHQVTQMGQEVILRCVPISNHLYFYWYRQILGQKVEFLVSFYNNEISEKSEIFDDQFSVERPDGSNFTLKIRSTKLEDSAMYFCASSEAGQLKNIQYFGAGTRLSVL.

The chain joins TRBV6-5 to TRBJ1-2; 7 nucleotides line up with TRBD1. The trim removed 2 bases at V and 2 bases at J, leaving 2 bases unmatched. The germline V gene encodes CDR1 MNHEY and CDR2 SVGAGI. The CDR3 runs 14 residues. The CDR3 spells CASSYDRVNYGYTF. CDR3 nucleotides: TGTGCCAGCAGTTACGACAGGGTGAACTATGGCTACACCTTC.